These T cell receptor beta chains were read from a single sample in a study of cytomegalovirus exposure and HLA in healthy donors. Sequencing used immunoSEQ multiplex PCR; TCRdb keeps in-frame clones, though not all of them. The data show 150,000 to 200,000 clones, 77% seen once. The sample was PBMCs. These receptors were collected from a young woman in good health and CMV-seronegative. The CDR3 runs from the conserved cysteine through the conserved F or W. A D gene is named only where the DNA matches it firmly. For some rows the clone size is stated as once, few or many, or as a class when expanded; others skip it.

j_gene	abundance	d_gene	len	v_gene	CDR3nt	CDR3aa
TRBJ1-2	few	TRBD1	15	TRBV27	TGTGCCAGCAGCCCTAGGGGGCCGAGTGTTTATGGCTACACCTTC	CASSPRGPSVYGYTF
TRBJ1-1	.	.	14	TRBV5-1	TGCGCCAGCAGTTTACAGGGCTTTGACACTGAAGCTTTCTTT	CASSLQGFDTEAFF
TRBJ1-1	.	.	12	TRBV28	TGTGCCAGCAGTTTAGAGGGCACTGAAGCTTTCTTT	CASSLEGTEAFF
TRBJ2-3	.	.	15	TRBV5-1	TGCGCCAGCAGCTTGACGAGACAGGGCACAGATACGCAGTATTTT	CASSLTRQGTDTQYF
TRBJ2-7	.	.	13	TRBV27	TGTGCCAGCAGTCCGGGATTCTCCTACGAGCAGTACTTC	CASSPGFSYEQYF
TRBJ2-7	.	.	12	TRBV28	TGTGCCAGCAGGGCCCTTGGCTACGAGCAGTACTTC	CASRALGYEQYF
TRBJ2-7	.	TRBD1	13	TRBV19	TGTGCCACCGGGGACAGGGACTTTTACGAGCAGTACTTC	CATGDRDFYEQYF
TRBJ2-5	.	TRBD2	16	TRBV5-4	TGTGCCAGCAGCGCGGGACTAGCGGGTAACCAAGAGACCCAGTACTTC	CASSAGLAGNQETQYF
TRBJ1-3	once	TRBD1	15	TRBV2	TGTGCCAGCAATCTGGACAGGACGGGGAGAAACACCATATATTTT	CASNLDRTGRNTIYF
TRBJ1-5	.	.	15	TRBV6-1	TGTGCCAGCAGTGATGCGGACAGACGCAATCAGCCCCAGCATTTT	CASSDADRRNQPQHF
TRBJ2-1	.	.	14	TRBV7-3	TGTGCCAGCAGCCCAATGGGGGCTCGCAATGAGCAGTTCTTC	CASSPMGARNEQFF
TRBJ1-4	.	.	16	TRBV10-3	TGTGCCATCAGTGAAGCGAGGGCAGGGGCTAATGAAAAACTGTTTTTT	CAISEARAGANEKLFF
TRBJ2-1	.	.	14	TRBV5-1	TGCGCCAGCAGCTTGGACGTGGGGCGTAATGAGCAGTTCTTC	CASSLDVGRNEQFF
TRBJ1-3	.	TRBD1	17	TRBV19	TGTGCCAGTAGAAGACAGGGCACCAGGGTCTCTGGAAACACCATATATTTT	CASRRQGTRVSGNTIYF
TRBJ2-3	once	.	17	TRBV9	TGTGCCAGCAGCGTAGGCAGCTCGGGAGCGGGCACAGATACGCAGTATTTT	CASSVGSSGAGTDTQYF
TRBJ2-7	.	TRBD2	12	TRBV6-5	TGTGCCACCCGACTAGCGGGAGGCGAGCAGTACTTC	CATRLAGGEQYF
TRBJ1-1	once	TRBD1	15	TRBV5-1	TGCGCCAGCAGAACTAATACAGGGGGCTCGGATGAAGCTTTCTTT	CASRTNTGGSDEAFF
TRBJ1-6	.	TRBD1	13	TRBV4-3	TGCGCCAGCAGCCCCCAACAGGGGTCACCCCTCCACTTT	CASSPQQGSPLHF
TRBJ2-7	.	.	13	TRBV2	TGTGCCAGCAGTTTTATCGACAGATACGAGCAGTACTTC	CASSFIDRYEQYF
TRBJ2-7	.	.	14	TRBV9	TGTGCCAGCAGCGCCGGACATTCCGGCTACGAGCAGTACTTC	CASSAGHSGYEQYF
TRBJ2-7	.	.	11	TRBV30	TGTGCCTGGAGTGAACTTTACGAGCAGTACTTC	CAWSELYEQYF
TRBJ2-5	.	.	13	TRBV5-1	TGCGCCAGCAGCTTGGGACAGTGGGAGACCCAGTACTTC	CASSLGQWETQYF
TRBJ1-2	.	TRBD1	20	TRBV10-3	TGTGCCATCGGCGGGGGAATGGGGGGGGACAGGGCCCTCCGGGACTATGGCTACACCTTC	CAIGGGMGGDRALRDYGYTF
TRBJ1-1	.	.	16	TRBV5-1	TGCGCCAGCAGCTTGTCCCCCACAGGTTTGGACACTGAAGCTTTCTTT	CASSLSPTGLDTEAFF
TRBJ2-1	.	.	12	TRBV28	TGTGCCAGCACCGTTTTCGGTGGTGAGCAGTTCTTC	CASTVFGGEQFF
TRBJ2-7	.	.	13	TRBV6-5	TGTGCCAGCAAACAAACAGGGCCCTACGAGCAGTACTTC	CASKQTGPYEQYF
TRBJ2-6	.	.	17	TRBV28	TGTGCCAGCAGCCTGCCGGGACATTTATCTGGGGCCAACGTCCTGACTTTC	CASSLPGHLSGANVLTF
TRBJ1-1	few	TRBD1	15	TRBV2	TGTGCCAGCAACCAAAGGGGGACAGGGAACACTGAAGCTTTCTTT	CASNQRGTGNTEAFF
TRBJ1-2	.	.	12	TRBV7-9	TGTGCCAGCTCCTGGGGCGGGGAGGGCTACACCTTC	CASSWGGEGYTF
TRBJ2-3	.	.	14	TRBV18	TGTGCCAGCTCACCGCCTTCGGGCACAGATACGCAGTATTTT	CASSPPSGTDTQYF
TRBJ1-1	.	.	12	TRBV2	TGTGCCAGCAGTGGTAGGCTCAGGGGAGCTTTCTTT	CASSGRLRGAFF
TRBJ2-5	.	TRBD2	15	TRBV5-1	TGCGCCAGCAGCTTGACACTAGCGGGGGAAGAGACCCAGTACTTC	CASSLTLAGEETQYF
TRBJ1-4	.	.	16	TRBV9	TGTGCCAGCAGCGAAACAGGGAGTGGGCCCAATGAAAAACTGTTTTTT	CASSETGSGPNEKLFF
TRBJ1-3	.	.	15	TRBV27	TGTGCCAGCAGTCATCGGGGGGGCTCTGGAAACACCATATATTTT	CASSHRGGSGNTIYF
TRBJ1-5	.	.	17	TRBV19	TGTGCCAGTAGTATTTTAATCGGAGGACAGTCCAATCAGCCCCAGCATTTT	CASSILIGGQSNQPQHF
TRBJ1-1	.	TRBD1	19	TRBV15	TGTGCCACCAGCAGAGGGAGGGGACAGGGGGCGACCCGAGACACTGAAGCTTTCTTT	CATSRGRGQGATRDTEAFF
TRBJ2-1	.	.	15	TRBV11-3	TGTGCCAGCAGCCAGCAAGGGAGCTCCTACAATGAGCAGTTCTTC	CASSQQGSSYNEQFF
TRBJ1-1	few	.	13	TRBV5-1	TGCGCCAGCAGCTTGGAAGCGAACACTGAAGCTTTCTTT	CASSLEANTEAFF
TRBJ2-1	.	.	13	TRBV10-1	TGCGCCAGCAGTGCGAGGGCATACAATGAGCAGTTCTTC	CASSARAYNEQFF
TRBJ1-4	.	.	17	TRBV2	TGTGCCAGCAGTGAGATCAACCCTCAGGGCGGGGGTGAAAAACTGTTTTTT	CASSEINPQGGGEKLFF
TRBJ2-5	.	TRBD2	17	TRBV4-1	TGCGCCAGCAGCCAAGACCCCGGGACTAGCGGTGCGGAGACCCAGTACTTC	CASSQDPGTSGAETQYF